This paragraph reports one T cell receptor beta chain. Its matching antigen is unknown. cDNA prepared by RNA extraction and subsequent reverse transcription served as the template for sequencing. The assay was immunoSEQ multiplex PCR, and TCRdb's table has in-frame clones only and misses some. The repertoire has over 150,000 clones, 58% of them found once; the top ten carry about 5%. This entry belongs to a study of CD8+ T cells in alopecia areata. Background on the study: At a dose of 5 to 10 mg twice daily, oral tofacitinib was given to treated patients. Points from the study as a whole: Patients shared TCRs less clearly than mice did, possibly owing to HLA.

This sample's treatment: oral pan-JAK inhibitor, 5-10 mg twice daily. This CDR3 is built from 15 residues. V was pared by 2 bases and J by 2 bases, with 4 bases of the junction left unmatched. Germline CDR1 is SGHRS and CDR2 is YFSETQ. Sequenced material: CD4+ T cells sorted from blood, taken at week 24, from a patient treated with tofacitinib. This TCR derives from a human donor with alopecia areata. V usage is TRBV5-1 and J usage is TRBJ2-3; 8 bases are shared with TRBD2. This CDR3 is CASSFVAGTTDTQYF. CDR3 nucleotides: TGCGCCAGCAGCTTCGTAGCGGGGACCACAGATACGCAGTATTTT.